This entry lists 19 T cell receptor beta chains sequenced from one sample in a study. TCRdb re-called the RT-PCR reads with MiXCR, one entry per CDR3 protein. The table includes about 680,000 distinct CDR3 sequences, 13% to 15% detected once. Material: memory CD4+ T cells from blood. Receptors originate from a female donor in good health, serving as a healthy control.

There are many counts of this clonotype. The J gene is TRBJ2-6, the V gene TRBV10-2; D not resolved. CDR1 is WSHSY and CDR2 is SAAADI in the germline V gene. This CDR3 has 13 residues. V was pared by 2 bases and J by 4 bases, with 3 bases between. CDR3 residues: CASSEAGANVLTF. The CDR3 DNA reads as TGCGCCAGCAGTGAGGCCGGGGCCAACGTCCTGACTTTC.

This clonotype was picked up many times. The chain employs TRBV29-1 and TRBJ2-3, with 8 bases lining up with TRBD2. The CDR3 totals 16 residues. Germline lookup yields CDR1 SQVTM and CDR2 ANQGSEA. V shed 4 bases, J shed 4 bases, and the junction held 13 bases outside the gene matches. DNA for the CDR3: TGCAGCGTTGCCCCCCTTGCAGCGGGGGAAGCAGATACGCAGTATTTT. Translated: CSVAPLAAGEADTQYF.

The gene calls are TRBV19 and TRBJ1-5; D might be TRBD1 (6 bases). The CDR3 has 16 amino acids. Germline V gives CDR1 LNHDA, CDR2 SQIVND (reference sequence). The V and J ends lost 6 bases and 0 bases respectively, with 15 bases between them. In DNA, the CDR3 is TGTGCCAGTAGGTCGCAGGGGTTTTATAGCAATCAGCCCCAGCATTTT. Translating gives CASRSQGFYSNQPQHF.

The genes are TRBV20-1 and TRBJ1-4, with a weak D call TRBD1 (6 bases). Germline CDR1 and CDR2: DFQATT and SNEGSKA (reference sequence). The CDR3 length is 16 residues. Trimming stripped 1 base from V and 0 bases from J, with 12 bases between. In nucleotides, the CDR3 is TGCAGTGCTAGAGCAGGGGACTACACAACTAATGAAAAACTGTTTTTT. It is translated as CSARAGDYTTNEKLFF.

V usage is TRBV20-1 and J usage is TRBJ1-1; D may be TRBD1 (6 bases). Germline CDR1 and CDR2: DFQATT and SNEGSKA (reference sequence). The V and J ends lost 3 bases and 1 base respectively, with 9 bases between them. The length of the CDR3 is 13 residues. CDR3 coding DNA: TGCAGTGCTAGTTGGACAGCGAACACTGAAGCTTTCTTT. It yields the protein CSASWTANTEAFF.

The chain couples TRBV11-2 to TRBJ2-3; D is possibly TRBD2 (5 bases). CDR1 and CDR2 (germline): SGHAT, FQNNGV. The CDR3 has 14 amino acids. Trimming stripped 6 bases from V and 2 bases from J, with 12 bases between. CDR3 protein: CASSPRETTDTQYF. The DNA of the CDR3 is TGTGCCAGCAGTCCACGGGAAACCACAGATACGCAGTATTTT.

This clonotype showed up just a few times. This chain joins TRBV4-2 and TRBJ2-6, with 8 nucleotides matching TRBD1. Germline loops: CDR1 LGHNA, CDR2 YNFKEQ. With 2 bases clipped from V and 3 bases from J, the junction kept 9 bases outside the gene matches. The CDR3 covers 18 residues. The CDR3 nucleotides are TGTGCCAGCAGCCAAATTGGACAGGGTAACCGTGGGGCCAACGTCCTGACTTTC. Translation: CASSQIGQGNRGANVLTF.

The rearrangement uses TRBV6-2 or TRBV6-3 and TRBJ2-7, with TRBD2 matching over 7 bases. Germline CDR1 is MNHEY and CDR2 is SVGEGT. V lost 4 bases, J lost 0 bases, and 15 bases stayed unmatched. This CDR3 has 18 residues. CDR3 protein: CASSFLIGPGGSSYEQYF. The CDR3 bases are TGTGCCAGCAGTTTTTTGATCGGCCCGGGGGGAAGCTCCTACGAGCAGTACTTC.

This clonotype occurred a few times. The chain employs TRBV7-6 and TRBJ2-7; D remains ambiguous. CDR1 is SGHVS, CDR2 FNYEAQ, per germline. V was clipped by 4 bases and J by 5 bases, with 15 bases between them. CDR3 size: 14 residues. This CDR3 reads CASSSSWAHDEQYF. The CDR3 DNA reads as TGTGCCAGCAGCTCCAGCTGGGCTCACGACGAGCAGTACTTC.

This clonotype occurred a few times. The rearrangement joins TRBV27 to TRBJ2-1, with D uncertain. Looked up from germline, CDR1 is MNHEY and CDR2 is SMNVEV (reference sequence). This CDR3 region has 11 residues. V lost 6 bases to trimming and J lost 9 bases, with 9 bases between them. The CDR3 nucleotides read TGTGCCAGCAGGGGAAGGGTTGAGCAGTTCTTC. Its protein is CASRGRVEQFF.

The chain uses TRBV5-1 and TRBJ2-2; D remains ambiguous. The CDR3 is made up of 14 amino acids. The germline V and J ends were trimmed by 3 bases and 6 bases, with 12 bases remaining between them. CDR1 and CDR2 from the germline V gene are SGHRS and YFSETQ. CDR3 DNA: TGCGCCAGCAGCTATGACTCGAGCTCCGGGGAGCTGTTTTTT. This gives the protein CASSYDSSSGELFF. Full variable domain (outside the CDR3, taken from reference TRBV5-1 and TRBJ2-2): KAGVTQTPRYLIKTRGQQVTLSCSPISGHRSVSWYQQTPGQGLQFLFEYFSETQRNKGNFPGRFSGRQFSNSRSEMNVSTLELGDSALYLCASSYDSSSGELFFGEGSRLTVL.

This chain links TRBV12-3 or TRBV12-4 with TRBJ1-1; D call uncertain. This CDR3 comprises 15 residues. Trimming stripped 1 base from V and 4 bases from J, with 13 bases between. The CDR3 nucleotides are TGTGCCAGCAGTTTAGGGGTCGGCCTAGGCACTGAAGCTTTCTTT. Translating it yields CASSLGVGLGTEAFF.

The gene calls are TRBV20-1 and TRBJ2-7; 15 bases are a match to TRBD2. The CDR3 extends over 18 amino acids. The germline V gene encodes CDR1 DFQATT and CDR2 SNEGSKA (reference sequence). The V gene end was trimmed by 3 bases and the J gene end by 7 bases; junction bases not matched to a gene: 16. DNA for the CDR3: TGCAGTGCTAGTCTGCCCCCGGGACTAGCGGGAGGAGGAGTAGAGCAGTACTTC. It is translated as CSASLPPGLAGGGVEQYF.

This chain links TRBV20-1 with TRBJ2-1, with 7 nucleotides matching TRBD1. The CDR3 has 17 amino acids. CDR1 is DFQATT and CDR2 is SNEGSKA in the germline V gene (reference sequence). V was pared by 0 bases and J by 4 bases, with 12 bases of the junction left unmatched. CDR3 nucleotides: TGCAGTGCTAGAGATCCAGACAGGGTACGCACTTACAATGAGCAGTTCTTC. Its protein is CSARDPDRVRTYNEQFF.

This clonotype was detected many times. The rearrangement links TRBV20-1 to TRBJ2-3, with D hard to call. V lost 1 base, J lost 0 bases, and 8 bases lay in between. The length of the CDR3 is 14 residues. The germline V gene has CDR1 DFQATT and CDR2 SNEGSKA (reference sequence). The CDR3, as DNA: TGCAGTGCTAGAGTACCCGGAAGCACAGATACGCAGTATTTT. This codes for CSARVPGSTDTQYF.

This clonotype was seen repeatedly, ten times or more. The V and J genes are TRBV6-1 and TRBJ2-7; possible D gene TRBD1, 5 bases. There are 12 residues in the CDR3. Looked up from germline, CDR1 is MNHNS and CDR2 is SASEGT. V shed 6 bases and J shed 3 bases, with 9 bases lying between them. The CDR3 here is CASSAQGYEQYF. The CDR3 coding sequence is TGTGCCAGCAGCGCCCAGGGCTACGAGCAGTACTTC.

This chain links TRBV20-1 with TRBJ2-7, with 7 bases aligning to TRBD1. The length of the CDR3 is 14 residues. Germline assignment: CDR1 DFQATT and CDR2 SNEGSKA (reference sequence). V shed 0 bases and J 5 bases; nucleotides not matched to a gene: 7. The CDR3 sequence is CSARDSRGLDEQYF. CDR3 DNA sequence: TGCAGTGCTAGAGACTCTAGGGGGCTCGACGAGCAGTACTTC.

Note on this clonotype: This could be a read error, since a much larger clone is one nucleotide away. V gene TRBV5-1 combines with J gene TRBJ2-7; 11 bases line up with TRBD2. The CDR3 is made up of 14 amino acids. In germline, CDR1 is SGHRS, CDR2 YFSETQ. V lost 4 bases and J lost 6; bases outside the gene matches: 6. The CDR3 coding sequence is TGCGCCAGCAGCGGGGGACTAGCGGAGAGCGAGCAGTACTTC. Its translation: CASSGGLAESEQYF.

With respect to this clonotype: Here the CDR3 omits its conserved ending phenylalanine or tryptophan, so a read error is the likely source. V gene TRBV20-1 combines with J gene TRBJ2-3; D is unresolved. The DNA end favors TRBJ1-5, so the J call may be wrong. Germline assignment: CDR1 DFQATT and CDR2 SNEGSKA (reference sequence). CDR3 length equals 9 residues. In nucleotides, the CDR3 is TGCAGTGCTAGAGAAGGACAGCATCTT. As protein: CSAREGQHL.